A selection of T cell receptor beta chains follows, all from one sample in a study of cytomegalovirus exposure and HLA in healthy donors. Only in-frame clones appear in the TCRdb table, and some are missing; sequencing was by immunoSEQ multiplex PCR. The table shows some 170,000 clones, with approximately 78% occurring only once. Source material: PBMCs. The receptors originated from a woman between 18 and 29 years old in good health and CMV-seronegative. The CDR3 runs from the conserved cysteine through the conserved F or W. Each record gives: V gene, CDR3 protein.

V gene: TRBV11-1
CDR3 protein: CASSLMGGTEAFF

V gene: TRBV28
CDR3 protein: CASSLTGGLHEQFF

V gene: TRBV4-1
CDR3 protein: CASSLLFVSYNEQFF

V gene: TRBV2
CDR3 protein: CASSESTPYGSPSNQPQHF

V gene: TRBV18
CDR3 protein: CASSPNSGSVTDTQYF

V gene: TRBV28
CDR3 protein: CASMASPGASYGYTF

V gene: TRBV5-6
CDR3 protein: CASSDLRRSPTNEKLFF

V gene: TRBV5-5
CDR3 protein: CASSQTGENQPQHF

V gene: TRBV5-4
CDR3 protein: CASSFNTPPQSNYGYTF

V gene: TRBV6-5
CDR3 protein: CASSYSAGYEQYF

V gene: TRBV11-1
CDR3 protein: CASSPDRAKNIQYF

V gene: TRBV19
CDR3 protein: CASSIPGYEQYF

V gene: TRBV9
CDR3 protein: CASSVGLVARETQYF

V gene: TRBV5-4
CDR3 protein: CASSLYRGSDEQYF